Below are 16 T cell receptor beta chains sequenced from a single sample in a study of cytomegalovirus exposure and HLA in healthy donors. Primers included in the PCR were 60 Vbeta and 13 Jbeta primers. The assay was immunoSEQ multiplex PCR, and TCRdb's table has in-frame clones only and misses some. The repertoire has roughly 170,000 clones, 75% to 90% of them found once; the top ten carry 1.5% to 2%. Material: PBMCs. All receptors derive from a man aged 50 to 59 in good health and CMV-seronegative.

Of note for this clone: A junction end diverges from the germline sequence, so it may reflect a read error. V usage is TRBV7-9 and J usage is TRBJ2-3; 11 bases are shared with TRBD2. The length of the CDR3 is 16 residues. Germline values: CDR1 SEHNR, CDR2 FQNEAQ (reference sequence). The CDR3, as DNA: TGTTCCAGCAGCTCAACTAGCGGGAGTTTCACAGATACGCAGTATTTT. Protein: CSSSSTSGSFTDTQYF.

The rearrangement joins TRBV10-1 to TRBJ2-1, with a possible D match to TRBD2 (6 bases). The CDR3 sequence is 14 residues long. Between the trimmed V and J ends, which lost 10 bases and 6 bases, there was a span of 19 bases. Germline lookup yields CDR1 WNHNN and CDR2 SYGVQD (reference sequence). DNA for the CDR3: TGCGCCATCCAGACTAGTAGGGCAATCAATGAGCAGTTCTTC. It encodes CAIQTSRAINEQFF.

The chain couples TRBV19 to TRBJ2-7, with TRBD1 matching over 11 bases. Germline V gives CDR1 LNHDA, CDR2 SQIVND (reference sequence). V lost 2 bases to trimming and J lost 3 bases; unmatched junction nucleotides: 6. The CDR3 covers 16 residues. The CDR3 reads CASSITRTGGNYEQYF. The CDR3 DNA reads as TGTGCCAGTAGTATAACCCGGACAGGGGGCAACTACGAGCAGTACTTC.

The chain combines TRBV5-4 with TRBJ2-7, with unresolved D. With 4 bases removed from V and 2 bases from J, the gap between germline ends came to 10 bases. The length of the CDR3 is 13 residues. In germline, CDR1 is SGHNT, CDR2 YYREEE (reference sequence). The CDR3 nucleotides are TGTGCCAGCAGCCCGGCAGGAACCTACGAGCAGTACTTC. Translated, it gives CASSPAGTYEQYF.

This clone was counted a few times. This chain joins TRBV28 and TRBJ2-7; maybe TRBD1 (6 bases). This CDR3 comprises 12 residues. The germline gives CDR1 MDHEN, CDR2 SYDVKM. The V gene lost 5 bases and the J gene lost 4 bases, with 9 bases spanning the gap. CDR3 coding DNA: TGTGCCAGCAGTCAGCAGGGGTACGAGCAGTACTTC. It encodes CASSQQGYEQYF.

This clone was counted a few times. This chain connects TRBV5-6 to TRBJ1-5, with 9 nucleotides matching TRBD1. The CDR3 has 15 residues. Germline-derived CDR1 and CDR2 are SGHDT and YYEEEE. With 3 bases clipped from V and 8 bases from J, the junction kept 9 bases outside the gene matches. The CDR3 nucleotides read TGTGCCAGCAGCTATACGGACAGGGGTGCTGAGCCCCAGCATTTT. Residues: CASSYTDRGAEPQHF. The full variable domain, in which reference TRBV5-6 and TRBJ1-5 provide the parts outside the CDR3, is DAGVTQSPTHLIKTRGQQVTLRCSPKSGHDTVSWYQQALGQGPQFIFQYYEEEERQRGNFPDRFSGHQFPNYSSELNVNALLLGDSALYLCASSYTDRGAEPQHFGDGTRLSIL.

The chain links TRBV5-1 to TRBJ2-5; 7 nucleotides agree with TRBD1. The CDR3 sequence is 14 residues long. Trimming took 2 bases from V and 2 from J; bases not matched to a gene: 3. CDR1 and CDR2 (germline): SGHRS, YFSETQ. This chain's CDR3 is CASSFGRGQETQYF. The CDR3 region has the DNA TGCGCCAGCAGCTTCGGCAGGGGGCAAGAGACCCAGTACTTC.

The chain recombines TRBV7-9 with TRBJ2-7; D is perhaps TRBD2 (5 bases). CDR1 is SEHNR, CDR2 FQNEAQ, per germline (reference sequence). The CDR3 totals 14 residues. Between the trimmed V and J ends, which lost 1 base and 2 bases, there was a span of 9 bases. As DNA, the CDR3 is TGTGCCAGCAGCTTAGGAGGGCAGGCCTACGAGCAGTACTTC. Its translation: CASSLGGQAYEQYF.

V is TRBV6-6 and J is TRBJ2-1; D uncertain. Trimming shortened V by 6 bases and J by 4 bases, and 7 bases separated the two germline ends. Germline V gene data show CDR1 as MNHNY and CDR2 as SVGAGI (reference sequence). The length of the CDR3 is 12 residues. The CDR3 loop is CASSRSYNEQFF. CDR3 bases: TGTGCCAGCAGCCGCAGTTACAATGAGCAGTTCTTC.

In its sample, this clone was seen a few times. The chain employs TRBV18 and TRBJ1-5; 8 bases align to TRBD1. The CDR3 has 19 amino acids. The V gene's germline CDR1 is KGHSH and CDR2 LQKENI. Trimming took 9 bases from V and 1 from J; bases not matched to a gene: 20. CDR3 sequence (DNA): TGTGCCAGTCCCCCGGACAGGGTGGGTAATATAGAGAGCAATCAGCCCCAGCATTTT. Translation: CASPPDRVGNIESNQPQHF.

The J gene is TRBJ2-7, the V gene TRBV21-1; the table's D call, TRBD2, has no DNA check behind it. TRBV21-1 is assigned pseudogene status. The length of the CDR3 is 13 residues. In DNA form, the CDR3 reads TGTGCCGGAGGACTAGCGGACCCCTACGAGCAGTACTTC. This sequence encodes CAGGLADPYEQYF.

Concerning this clone: Other DNA sequences in this sample translate to the same CDR3. The gene calls are TRBV7-8 and TRBJ2-1, with D uncertain. This CDR3 spans 13 amino acids. Germline V gives CDR1 SGHVS, CDR2 FQNEAQ. V lost 1 base to trimming and J lost 9 bases, with 10 bases between them. CDR3 sequence: CASSLEPLREQFF. DNA of the CDR3: TGTGCCAGCAGCTTAGAGCCTCTCCGTGAGCAGTTCTTC.

This sequence joins TRBV6-5 and TRBJ1-1, with D hard to call. Trimming removed 7 bases at V and 1 base at J, with 10 bases between. The CDR3 has 13 amino acids. Germline V gene sequence: CDR1 MNHEY, CDR2 SVGAGI. CDR3 in amino acids: CASTSRENTEAFF. In DNA, the CDR3 is TGTGCCAGCACTTCACGGGAGAACACTGAAGCTTTCTTT.

The chain is built from TRBV7-2 and TRBJ1-2; 7 nucleotides line up with TRBD1. Germline CDR1 SGHTA, CDR2 FQGNSA. V lost 4 bases, J lost 4 bases, and 3 bases stayed unmatched. The CDR3 runs to 13 residues. The CDR3 DNA sequence: TGTGCCAGCAGCTCGGGACAGCTCTATGGCTACACCTTC. Translation: CASSSGQLYGYTF.

The chain is built from TRBV28 and TRBJ2-7; 7 bases agree with TRBD1. CDR1 and CDR2 (germline): MDHEN, SYDVKM. The junction had 2 bases not matched to a gene; V was cut back by 1 base and J by 2 bases. CDR3 length: 14 amino acids. The CDR3 DNA reads as TGTGCCAGCAGTTTATCAGGGGGAGCCTACGAGCAGTACTTC. Protein: CASSLSGGAYEQYF.

This chain joins TRBV5-6 and TRBJ1-5; D is unresolved. This CDR3 spans 15 amino acids. The germline gives CDR1 SGHDT, CDR2 YYEEEE. The V end was cut by 5 bases, the J end by 0 bases, with 12 bases between. The CDR3 nucleotides are TGTGCCAGCAGTTCGAGGGCGATTAGCAATCAGCCCCAGCATTTT. It is translated as CASSSRAISNQPQHF.